This entry lists 5 T cell receptor beta chains sequenced from one sample in a study of Graves' ophthalmopathy and Graves' hyperthyroidism. From RNA, the CDR3 regions of TCR beta chains were amplified and sequenced. An initial RT-PCR round employing HTBI primers preceded a second-round multiplex PCR. TCRdb re-derived calls from the multiplex PCR reads in MiXCR, one entry per CDR3 protein. Of approximately 700,000 distinct CDR3 sequences listed, roughly 41% are singletons. Sequencing input: peripheral blood. These receptors all come from an adult man with Graves' ophthalmopathy.

In its sample, this clonotype was seen a few times. This chain links TRBV20-1 with TRBJ2-7; the D gene could be TRBD1 or TRBD2 (5 bases each). This CDR3 is 14 amino acids long. In germline, CDR1 is DFQATT, CDR2 SNEGSKA (reference sequence). Trimming took off 3 bases at V and 0 bases at J, with 12 bases between the two ends. CDR3 DNA sequence: TGCAGTGCTAGGGGACGGGCAGGCTCCTACGAGCAGTACTTC. It specifies CSARGRAGSYEQYF.

This clonotype was seen at least ten times. This chain uses TRBV10-2 with TRBJ2-7, with D maybe TRBD1 (6 bases). The CDR3 loop spans 15 amino acids. The germline V gene encodes CDR1 WSHSY and CDR2 SAAADI. V gave up 3 bases and J gave up 2 bases, with 14 bases separating them. CDR3 DNA sequence: TGCGCCAGCAGTGACAAGACAGGTTCAACCTACGAGCAGTACTTC. Its translation: CASSDKTGSTYEQYF.

Ten or more counts support this clonotype. The chain recombines TRBV29-1 with TRBJ1-3, with D perhaps TRBD1 (5 bases). This CDR3 region has 13 residues. V was cut by 7 bases and J by 2 bases, with 12 bases left in between. The germline gives CDR1 SQVTM, CDR2 ANQGSEA. The CDR3 spells CSAGGVAGNTIYF. As DNA, the CDR3 is TGCAGCGCCGGGGGGGTCGCTGGAAACACCATATATTTT.

Ten or more counts support this clonotype. V is TRBV10-3 and J is TRBJ2-5; 12 bases line up with TRBD2. Trimming cost V 6 bases and J 0 bases; bases outside gene matches: 11. The CDR3 totals 18 residues. Germline V gives CDR1 ENHRY, CDR2 SYGVKD. The DNA for the CDR3 is TGTGCCATCAGCCCGCGACTAGCGGGAGAGAAGTACCAAGAGACCCAGTACTTC. The encoded protein is CAISPRLAGEKYQETQYF.

This clonotype appeared many times. The rearrangement uses TRBV15 and TRBJ2-7; maybe TRBD2 (5 bases). The V gene lost 11 bases and the J gene lost 3 bases, with 17 bases spanning the gap. The CDR3 sequence is 13 residues long. Germline-derived CDR1 and CDR2 are LNHNV and YYDKDF (reference sequence). The CDR3 nucleotides read TGTGCCCCTGGTCGAACTAGGCGCTACGAGCAGTACTTC. Its protein is CAPGRTRRYEQYF.